The T cell receptor beta chain described here comes from a study of cytomegalovirus exposure and HLA in healthy donors. Whole-study results and caveats: The classifier was said to identify cytomegalovirus status with high specificity and sensitivity. There were a few CMV-associated chains whose specificity for CMV antigens was confirmed in vitro.

Regarding this clone: Its target is unknown.

The CDR3 loop spans 16 amino acids. Germline V lookup: CDR1 MNHEY, CDR2 SVGAGI. Unmatched junction bases numbered 10, after V lost 0 bases and J lost 8 bases. This cohort consisted of healthy bone marrow donors. 60 Vbeta and 13 Jbeta primers were used in PCR. The authors' processing: Around 11 million of 65 million to 95 million unique TCR beta chains were shared, per a later count. Sequencing was performed with immunoSEQ multiplex PCR; in TCRdb, only in-frame clones are kept and a portion is missing. Clone size and V and J calls were adopted from that table, with D and trimming inferred from the DNA. The data hold approximately 120,000 clones, with 70% to 90% observed a single time.

J is TRBJ1-2 and V is TRBV6-5; 9 positions agree with TRBD1. The sequenced sample consisted of PBMCs. This TCR was recovered from a man in his late teens or twenties in good health and CMV-seropositive. This chain's CDR3 is CASSYSPGTGKSGYTF. As DNA, the CDR3 is TGTGCCAGCAGTTACTCTCCTGGGACAGGGAAATCCGGCTACACCTTC.